This T cell receptor beta chain was retrieved from a study of molecular identifiers for immune sequencing clone quantification. About the research overall: In the replicates, RNA derived from roughly 20,000 or 100,000 naive CD8 cells was divided into five parts, and four were sequenced. Findings and caveats of the study: The study found clones above 20 RNA copies held over 98% of effector molecules and under 1% in naive cells. Because of identical TCR molecules sharing a barcode, sizes of highly expanded clones could be underestimated.

This clonotype was seen ten or more times. Its antigen is not known. TCRdb used MiXCR to reprocess the PCR reads, holding one entry per CDR3 protein. This table has 38,000 or so distinct CDR3 sequences, around 20% appearing once. Sorted naive CD8 T cells were those defined as CD8+CD4-CCR7+CD45RA+. Germline lookup yields CDR1 MDHEN and CDR2 SYDVKM. The CDR3 length is 15 residues. Trimming pared 3 bases from V and 3 bases from J, leaving 15 bases between. The sequence derives from a human donor in good health. Some libraries in this study had Jurkat cell RNA spiked in. The rearrangement uses TRBV28 and TRBJ2-7; no definite D call. Sequenced: naive CD8+ T cells from blood, with Jurkat cell RNA spiked in. Noted subset: FACS-sorted CD8+CD4-CCR7+CD45RA+ naive T cells. The CDR3: CASSFRGSYVYEQYF. CDR3 sequence (DNA): TGTGCCAGCAGTTTTCGAGGATCTTACGTCTACGAGCAGTACTTC.